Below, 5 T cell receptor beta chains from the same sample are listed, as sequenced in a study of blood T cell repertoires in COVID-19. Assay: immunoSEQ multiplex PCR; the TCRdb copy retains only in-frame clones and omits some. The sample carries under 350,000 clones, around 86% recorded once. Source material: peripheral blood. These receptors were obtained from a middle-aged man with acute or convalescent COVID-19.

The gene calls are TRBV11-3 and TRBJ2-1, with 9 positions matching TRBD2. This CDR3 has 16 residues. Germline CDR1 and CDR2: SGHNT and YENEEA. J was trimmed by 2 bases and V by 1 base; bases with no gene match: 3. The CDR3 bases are TGTGCCAGCAGCTTAGGCGGGGGGGTCCCCTACAATGAGCAGTTCTTC. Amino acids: CASSLGGGVPYNEQFF.

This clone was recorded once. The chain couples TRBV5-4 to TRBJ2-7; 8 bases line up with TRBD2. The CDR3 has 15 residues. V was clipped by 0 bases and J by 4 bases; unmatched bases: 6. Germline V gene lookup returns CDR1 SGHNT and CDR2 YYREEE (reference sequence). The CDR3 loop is CASSLEGGGRYEQYF. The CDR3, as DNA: TGTGCCAGCAGCTTGGAAGGCGGGGGGCGGTACGAGCAGTACTTC.

The CDR3 region is CASRRTGDARSEQYF. CDR3 in DNA: TGTGCCAGCAGGAGAACAGGGGACGCCAGGTCCGAGCAGTACTTC. The rearrangement joins TRBV6-6 to TRBJ2-7; TRBD1 matches at 7 bases. With 6 bases clipped from V and 6 bases from J, the junction kept 14 bases outside the gene matches. Germline assignment: CDR1 MNHNY and CDR2 SVGAGI (reference sequence). The CDR3 totals 15 residues.

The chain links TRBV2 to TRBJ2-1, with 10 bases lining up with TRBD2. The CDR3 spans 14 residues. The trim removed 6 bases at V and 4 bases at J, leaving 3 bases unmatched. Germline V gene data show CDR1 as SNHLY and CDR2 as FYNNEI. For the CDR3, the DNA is TGTGCCAGCAGATCAGCGGGGGGGTACAATGAGCAGTTCTTC. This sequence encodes CASRSAGGYNEQFF.

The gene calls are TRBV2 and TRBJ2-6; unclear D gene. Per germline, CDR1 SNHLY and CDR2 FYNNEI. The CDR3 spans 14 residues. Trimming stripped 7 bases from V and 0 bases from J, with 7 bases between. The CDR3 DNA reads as TGTGCCAGCAAAGGCGGCTCTGGGGCCAACGTCCTGACTTTC. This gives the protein CASKGGSGANVLTF.